A selection of T cell receptor beta chains follows, all from one sample in a study of blood T cell repertoires in COVID-19. Data came from immunoSEQ multiplex PCR; TCRdb stores just in-frame clones and leaves some out. The sample consists of some 240,000 clones, roughly 80% of them appearing once. Input material: peripheral blood. These receptors all come from an elderly woman with acute or convalescent COVID-19. CDR3s include the opening cysteine and the closing phenylalanine or tryptophan. D genes are given only for firm matches. Not every row has a clone size; where given, it reads once, few, many or a size class.

d_call	clone_size	v_call	j_call	cdr3_nt	cdr3_aa
.	few	TRBV6-2/TRBV6-3	TRBJ1-2	TGTGCCAGCAGTCTGGATTGGCGGGGCTACACCTTC	CASSLDWRGYTF
TRBD1	once	TRBV19	TRBJ1-2	TGTGCCAGTAGTCCTTCGGACAGGGGGCTCGACTATGGCTACACCTTC	CASSPSDRGLDYGYTF
.	.	TRBV2	TRBJ2-1	TGTGCCAGCAGGATCCGACAGCCATACAATGAGCAGTTCTTC	CASRIRQPYNEQFF
.	.	TRBV19	TRBJ1-5	TGTGCCAGTAGTGGGGGAATAGCGGGAAATCAGCCCCAGCATTTT	CASSGGIAGNQPQHF
.	.	TRBV21-1	TRBJ1-2	TGTGCCAGCAGCCGCAGGGCAGGTGGCTACACCTTC	CASSRRAGGYTF
TRBD1	.	TRBV2	TRBJ2-5	TGTGCCAGCAGTGTAAGGACAGGCCTCCAAGAGACCCAGTACTTC	CASSVRTGLQETQYF
.	.	TRBV6-5	TRBJ1-5	TGTGCCAGCAGCCTATCGGGGGGAAGCAATCAGCCCCAGCATTTT	CASSLSGGSNQPQHF
.	many	TRBV6-1	TRBJ1-6	TGTGCCAGCAGTGAAGCGGGCGGGAATTCACCCCTCCACTTT	CASSEAGGNSPLHF
.	.	TRBV7-9	TRBJ1-3	TGTGCCAGCAGCCCACAGGGTCGGGGGGACACCATATATTTT	CASSPQGRGDTIYF
TRBD1	.	TRBV5-5	TRBJ2-7	TGTGCCAGCAGCCGACTAACAGGGGATGAGCAGTACTTC	CASSRLTGDEQYF
.	.	TRBV12-3/TRBV12-4	TRBJ1-1	TGTGCCAGCAGGCTCGGGATGAACACTGAAGCTTTCTTT	CASRLGMNTEAFF
TRBD1	.	TRBV5-4	TRBJ2-5	TGTGCCAGCAGCTGGGACAGGGGGCGCGTAGAGACCCAGTACTTC	CASSWDRGRVETQYF
.	.	TRBV5-6	TRBJ2-3	TGTGCCAGCAGCCGCCTTGCAGGGGATACGCAGTATTTT	CASSRLAGDTQYF
TRBD1	.	TRBV9	TRBJ1-3	TGTGCCAGCAGTCCCACCGTGGGGAACAGGGGCCCGGGAAACACCATATATTTT	CASSPTVGNRGPGNTIYF
TRBD1	.	TRBV11-2	TRBJ1-1	TGTGCCAGCAGCTCCTCAGAGGGGGCTCGTATCACTGAAGCTTTCTTT	CASSSSEGARITEAFF
TRBD2	.	TRBV7-9	TRBJ2-3	TGTGCCAGCAGCTTAGCGACTAGCGGGGGGAGGGATACGCAGTATTTT	CASSLATSGGRDTQYF
.	.	TRBV5-8	TRBJ1-6	TGTGCCAACAGCATCGGGACAAGTTCTCCCCTCCACTTT	CANSIGTSSPLHF
.	few	TRBV7-3	TRBJ1-2	TGTGCCAGCAGCGCCGGGGAGGGCTATGGCTACACCTTC	CASSAGEGYGYTF
.	.	TRBV9	TRBJ1-1	TGTGCCAGCAGCGTAGAGGGGGGGCGGAACACTGAAGCTTTCTTT	CASSVEGGRNTEAFF
TRBD1	once	TRBV9	TRBJ2-1	TGTGCCAGCAGCCCCCGGGACAGTCTCGGCTACAATGAGCAGTTCTTC	CASSPRDSLGYNEQFF
TRBD1	.	TRBV30	TRBJ1-3	TGTGCCTGGAGAGCACCGGGACAGGGGCCGCCGATATATTTT	CAWRAPGQGPPIYF
.	.	TRBV15	TRBJ1-5	TGTGCCACCAGCAGAGATTCCGGGGTGGGGCCCCAGCATTTT	CATSRDSGVGPQHF
TRBD1	.	TRBV27	TRBJ2-7	TGTGCCAGCGGCGACAGGGGGCCAACCTACGAGCAGTACTTC	CASGDRGPTYEQYF
.	.	TRBV5-4	TRBJ2-5	TGTGCCAGCAGCTTCGGCCAAGAGACCCAGTACTTC	CASSFGQETQYF
.	.	TRBV6-1	TRBJ1-1	TGTGCCAGCAGTGGGTCCGGGACAACTATTCAACGGGGTACTGAAGCTTTCTTT	CASSGSGTTIQRGTEAFF
TRBD1	few	TRBV5-1	TRBJ1-2	TGCGCCAGCAGCCTAACGGGACAGAAGACAAACTTTAACTATGGCTACACCTTC	CASSLTGQKTNFNYGYTF
TRBD2	.	TRBV4-1	TRBJ2-1	TGCGCCAGCAGCCAAGTAAGCGGGGGGGCCGGTAATGAGCAGTTCTTC	CASSQVSGGAGNEQFF
TRBD1	.	TRBV3-1/TRBV3-2	TRBJ2-3	TGTGCCAGCAGCCAGTATGGATCTGGGGGGACAGGGGACCTAGGCACAGATACGCAGTATTTT	CASSQYGSGGTGDLGTDTQYF
TRBD1	.	TRBV6-5	TRBJ1-1	TGTGCCAGCAGCTACAGGGGTTCGGACACTGAAGCTTTCTTT	CASSYRGSDTEAFF
TRBD1	.	TRBV30	TRBJ1-2	TGTGCCTGGAGTAACAGGGGGTGGGACTATGGCTACACCTTC	CAWSNRGWDYGYTF
.	.	TRBV3-1/TRBV3-2	TRBJ1-4	TGTGCCAGCAGTCCCGGGAGCTGGGGTGAAAAACTGTTTTTT	CASSPGSWGEKLFF
TRBD1	few	TRBV5-5	TRBJ1-2	TGTGCCAGCAGCTTGAGGGACAGGCTCTATGGCTACACCTTC	CASSLRDRLYGYTF
TRBD1	.	TRBV13	TRBJ2-7	TGTGCCAGCAGCCACCGGGACAGGGGATCGCTGAGCTCCTACGAGCAGTACTTC	CASSHRDRGSLSSYEQYF
.	once	TRBV6-5	TRBJ1-1	TGTGCCAGCAGTTACCAGACAGGATGGGATGAAGCTTTCTTT	CASSYQTGWDEAFF
.	.	TRBV27	TRBJ2-3	TGTGCCAGCAGTTTTTCTGCGGGGATCACAGATACGCAGTATTTT	CASSFSAGITDTQYF
TRBD1	few	TRBV5-5	TRBJ1-2	TGTGCCAGCAGACCTACAGGGGCCTATGGCTACACCTTC	CASRPTGAYGYTF
TRBD2	once	TRBV28	TRBJ2-5	TGTGCCAGCAGTGGACTAGCTCGGGAGACCCAGTACTTC	CASSGLARETQYF
TRBD1	.	TRBV6-6	TRBJ1-5	TGTGCCAGCAGTTCCGGGACAGGGGGCGGAGGTCAGCCCCAGCATTTT	CASSSGTGGGGQPQHF
.	.	TRBV3-1/TRBV3-2	TRBJ1-1	TGTGCCAGCAGCCAAGACGGCGGGTTGAACACTGAAGCTTTCTTT	CASSQDGGLNTEAFF
.	.	TRBV13	TRBJ2-7	TGTGCCAGCAGCTTCGGGGGGCCAACTCACTACGAGCAGTACTTC	CASSFGGPTHYEQYF
TRBD1	.	TRBV18	TRBJ1-2	TGTGCCAGCTCACCCGCCGGGACAGGGGCGAACTATGGCTACACCTTC	CASSPAGTGANYGYTF
TRBD2	once	TRBV2	TRBJ2-2	TGTGCCAGCATGAGGTCTAGCGGGGGGGCTAACACCGGGGAGCTGTTTTTT	CASMRSSGGANTGELFF
TRBD1	.	TRBV19	TRBJ2-3	TGTGCCAGTAGTATAGTTATGGGACAGGGAGGCACAGATACGCAGTATTTT	CASSIVMGQGGTDTQYF
.	few	TRBV28	TRBJ1-5	TGTGCCAGCAGTTATCTAGACAAGGACAATTATAGCAATCAGCCCCAGCATTTT	CASSYLDKDNYSNQPQHF
.	.	TRBV12-5	TRBJ1-5	TGTGCTAGTGGTCGGGGAAGCAATCAGCCCCAGCATTTT	CASGRGSNQPQHF
TRBD1	.	TRBV7-8	TRBJ2-7	TGTGCCAGCAGCTTAGCAGACAGGGGGGCGTACGAGCAGTACTTC	CASSLADRGAYEQYF
TRBD1	.	TRBV15	TRBJ2-1	TGTGCCACCAGCAGGGACAGGGCCATGTTCTTC	CATSRDRAMFF
.	.	TRBV2	TRBJ2-6	TGTGCCAGCACCTTGGAGGGGGCAGTTTCTGGGGCCAACGTCCTGACTTTC	CASTLEGAVSGANVLTF
.	.	TRBV30	TRBJ1-3	TGTGCCTGGAGTTTACACTCTGGAAACACCATATATTTT	CAWSLHSGNTIYF
TRBD1	many	TRBV11-2	TRBJ1-6	TGTGCCAGCAGCAACGGGACAGGGGGCTTGAGCTCCTATAATTCACCCCTCCACTTT	CASSNGTGGLSSYNSPLHF
.	.	TRBV10-1	TRBJ1-6	TGCGCCAGCAGTGAGGGAGGGAATTCACCCCTCCACTTT	CASSEGGNSPLHF
TRBD1	few	TRBV18	TRBJ2-7	TGTGCCAGCTCACCGCGGACAGGGGTTGCCTACGAGCAGTACTTC	CASSPRTGVAYEQYF
TRBD2	.	TRBV27	TRBJ2-7	TGTGCCAGCAGTTTGCGGGAGGGTTACGAGCAGTACTTC	CASSLREGYEQYF
.	.	TRBV7-9	TRBJ1-1	TGTGCCAGCAGCTCGCAGGGTAACACTGAAGCTTTCTTT	CASSSQGNTEAFF
TRBD1	.	TRBV7-9	TRBJ1-6	TGTGCCAGCAGCATTCGACAGGGGGTTAATTCACCCCTCCACTTT	CASSIRQGVNSPLHF
TRBD1	.	TRBV18	TRBJ1-4	TGTGCCAGCTCACCAACAGGGGGTCGGGAAAAACTGTTTTTT	CASSPTGGREKLFF
.	.	TRBV19	TRBJ1-2	TGTGCCACCGAACCCGGGACACGCAACTATGGCTACACCTTC	CATEPGTRNYGYTF